This passage covers 25 T cell receptor beta chains from one sample sequenced in a study of identical twins. TCRdb analysed the 5' RACE reads with MiXCR anew, one entry per CDR3 protein. The repertoire holds 1.5 million to 2 million distinct CDR3 sequences, with more than 30% as singletons. The specimen was cord blood. These receptors were taken from a newborn girl in good health.

V usage is TRBV7-9 and J usage is TRBJ1-2; possibly TRBD1 for D (6 bases). In germline, CDR1 is SEHNR, CDR2 FQNEAQ (reference sequence). The CDR3 loop spans 17 amino acids. With 0 bases removed from V and 2 bases from J, the gap between germline ends came to 16 bases. The CDR3 DNA is TGTGCCAGCAGCTTAGCGGGGGGCACCGCCTTCAACTATGGCTACACCTTC. Residues: CASSLAGGTAFNYGYTF.

This clonotype was detected a few times. The chain joins TRBV9 to TRBJ2-7; 8 nucleotides align to TRBD2. Germline values: CDR1 SGDLS, CDR2 YYNGEE. The CDR3 totals 14 residues. J lost 7 bases, V lost 0 bases, and 6 bases had no gene match. CDR3 in amino acids: CASSVEGTRNEQYF. In nucleotides, the CDR3 is TGTGCCAGCAGCGTAGAAGGGACTAGAAATGAGCAGTACTTC.

This sequence joins TRBV5-6 and TRBJ1-2, with TRBD1 matching over 8 bases. In germline, CDR1 is SGHDT, CDR2 YYEEEE. CDR3 length: 15 residues. V dropped 2 bases and J dropped 4; count of bases not matched to a gene: 7. This chain's CDR3 is CASSLRTGRTYGYTF. CDR3 bases: TGTGCCAGCAGCTTACGGACAGGGCGGACCTATGGCTACACCTTC.

About this clonotype itself: At one end, the junction sequence differs from germline, possibly due to a read error. The chain employs TRBV6-5 and TRBJ2-7, with D perhaps matching TRBD1 (5 bases). The CDR3 runs 18 residues. Germline V gene sequence: CDR1 MNHEY, CDR2 SVGAGI. The CDR3 reads CAGSYTKRHRTLTYEQYF. Written as DNA, the CDR3 is TGTGCCGGCAGTTACACGAAACGTCACAGGACCCTAACATACGAGCAGTACTTC.

The chain employs TRBV4-1 and TRBJ1-2; D is undetermined. The CDR3 consists of 16 residues. Germline V gene lookup returns CDR1 MGHRA and CDR2 YSYEKL. Trimming cost V 4 bases and J 6 bases, with 21 bases left between them. The CDR3 DNA reads as TGCGCCAGCAGCCCACCATTGGTCAAGGGAACACATGGCTACACCTTC. This gives the protein CASSPPLVKGTHGYTF.

V gene TRBV2 combines with J gene TRBJ2-1; no clear D gene. The CDR3 contains 14 residues. The V and J ends lost 1 base and 2 bases respectively, with 6 bases between them. Germline-derived CDR1 and CDR2 are SNHLY and FYNNEI. The CDR3 DNA follows: TGTGCCAGCAGTGAAGGGGATGCCTACAATGAGCAGTTCTTC. Protein: CASSEGDAYNEQFF.

V is TRBV24-1 and J is TRBJ2-1; unclear D gene. Matching the DNA end better, TRBJ2-7 makes the J call doubtful. Germline lookup yields CDR1 KGHDR and CDR2 SFDVKD. This CDR3 has 15 amino acids. The CDR3 loop reads CATSDLRSSYNEQYF. The CDR3 DNA reads as TGTGCCACCAGTGATTTACGTAGCTCCTACAATGAGCAGTACTTC.

V is TRBV7-2 and J is TRBJ2-2; no clear D gene. CDR1 SGHTA and CDR2 FQGNSA come from the germline V gene. The CDR3 covers 13 residues. V lost 3 bases to trimming and J lost 6 bases, with 8 bases between them. The CDR3: CASSFEPAGELFF. The CDR3 nucleotides read TGTGCCAGCAGCTTTGAACCCGCCGGGGAGCTGTTTTTT.

The chain links TRBV6-6 to TRBJ2-7; 7 nucleotides match TRBD2. Germline V lookup: CDR1 MNHNY, CDR2 SVGAGI (reference sequence). V lost 2 bases and J lost 7; bases outside the gene matches: 8. The length of the CDR3 is 14 residues. The CDR3 nucleotides are TGTGCCAGCAGTTACGGTGGCCAGGGAGGGGAGCAGTACTTC. Residues: CASSYGGQGGEQYF.

This clonotype was detected many times. This chain uses TRBV27 with TRBJ1-2; D call uncertain. The length of the CDR3 is 13 residues. Germline V gives CDR1 MNHEY, CDR2 SMNVEV (reference sequence). V was clipped by 1 base and J by 1 base, with 4 bases between them. The DNA of the CDR3 is TGTGCCAGCAGTTTATACAATAACTATGGCTACACCTTC. Its translation: CASSLYNNYGYTF.

The chain uses TRBV20-1 and TRBJ2-7; D may be TRBD1 (5 bases). Germline-derived CDR1 and CDR2 are DFQATT and SNEGSKA (reference sequence). The ends were cut back, 0 bases at V and 5 bases at J, with 14 bases in the middle. The CDR3 is 14 residues long. As DNA, the CDR3 is TGCAGTGCTAGAGAACAGGACCTCTTGGACGAGCAGTACTTC. It is translated as CSAREQDLLDEQYF.

This clonotype was recorded a few times. The chain is built from TRBV27 and TRBJ1-1; D uncertain. The V end was cut by 1 base, the J end by 1 base, with 7 bases between. The germline V gene encodes CDR1 MNHEY and CDR2 SMNVEV (reference sequence). The CDR3 is 14 residues long. The CDR3 sequence is CASSLFGTNTEAFF. CDR3 DNA: TGTGCCAGCAGTTTATTCGGCACGAACACTGAAGCTTTCTTT.

This chain links TRBV5-1 with TRBJ2-1, with 14 bases lining up with TRBD2. Losses at the gene ends were 3 bases for V and 6 bases for J; bases not matched to a gene: 5. Germline V lookup: CDR1 SGHRS, CDR2 YFSETQ. The CDR3 covers 16 residues. In nucleotides, the CDR3 is TGCGCCAGCAGCTGGACTAGCGGGGGGAATGGCAATGAGCAGTTCTTC. It specifies CASSWTSGGNGNEQFF.

This chain uses TRBV12-3 or TRBV12-4 with TRBJ2-2; the D gene is possibly TRBD2 (6 bases). CDR3 size: 14 residues. V was pared by 5 bases and J by 6 bases, with 13 bases between. The CDR3 here is CASSPRTGAGELFF. CDR3 sequence (DNA): TGTGCCAGCAGTCCACGGACGGGGGCCGGGGAGCTGTTTTTT.

This chain links TRBV4-2 with TRBJ1-2, with TRBD1 as a possible D gene (5 bases). The CDR3 consists of 15 residues. Germline values: CDR1 LGHNA, CDR2 YNFKEQ. V gave up 4 bases and J gave up 4 bases, with 16 bases separating them. The CDR3 nucleotides are TGTGCCAGCAGCCGTTATAGAGGGGACCCCTATGGCTACACCTTC. It is translated as CASSRYRGDPYGYTF.

The CDR3 DNA reads TGCGCCAGCAGCTTGGACCAGACAACGAACAATTTCTATGGCTACACCTTC. Translation: CASSLDQTTNNFYGYTF. V gene TRBV5-1 combines with J gene TRBJ1-2; D is uncertain. V was pared by 0 bases and J by 4 bases, with 19 bases between. The CDR3 totals 17 residues. Germline V CDR1 and CDR2: SGHRS, YFSETQ.

This chain connects TRBV7-2 to TRBJ2-7, with 10 bases that match TRBD2. The CDR3 sequence is 15 residues long. Per the germline V gene, CDR1 is SGHTA and CDR2 is FQGNSA. J gave up 6 bases and V 2 bases, and 7 bases lay outside the gene matches. The CDR3 DNA is TGTGCCAGCAGCTTAAAGCGGGGGGGTACCTCCGAGCAGTACTTC. This codes for CASSLKRGGTSEQYF. The full variable domain, its missing parts supplied by reference TRBV7-2 and TRBJ2-7, is GAGVSQSPSNKVTEKGKDVELRCDPISGHTALYWYRQSLGQGLEFLIYFQGNSAPDKSGLPSDRFSAERTGGSVSTLTIQRTQQEDSAVYLCASSLKRGGTSEQYFGPGTRLTVT.

The rearrangement joins TRBV4-2 to TRBJ1-4, with D perhaps matching TRBD1 (6 bases). Trimming removed 1 base from V and 7 bases from J, with 13 bases in between. The CDR3 spans 15 residues. Germline V gene lookup returns CDR1 LGHNA and CDR2 YNFKEQ. Here the CDR3 reads CASSQGLGAREKLFF. The CDR3 DNA is TGTGCCAGCAGCCAAGGGTTGGGGGCACGTGAAAAACTGTTTTTT.

The gene calls are TRBV11-2 and TRBJ1-2, with 10 bases that match TRBD1. This CDR3 has 15 amino acids. Per germline, CDR1 SGHAT and CDR2 FQNNGV. Trimming took 5 bases from V and 2 from J; bases not matched to a gene: 5. The CDR3 here is CASSEWGQGNYGYTF. In nucleotides, the CDR3 is TGTGCCAGCAGCGAATGGGGACAGGGGAACTATGGCTACACCTTC.

This sequence joins TRBV11-1 and TRBJ2-4; 11 nucleotides agree with TRBD1. V was pared by 5 bases and J by 0 bases, with 6 bases of the junction left unmatched. Germline V gives CDR1 SGHAT, CDR2 FQDESV (reference sequence). The CDR3 runs to 17 residues. The CDR3 here is CASSPRTGGLAKNIQYF. The CDR3 nucleotides read TGTGCCAGCAGCCCCCGGACAGGGGGCCTAGCCAAAAACATTCAGTACTTC.

Here the CDR3 reads CASSRLAGFGYNEQFF. Written as DNA, the CDR3 is TGTGCCAGCAGCCGACTAGCCGGATTCGGATACAATGAGCAGTTCTTC. The chain combines TRBV2 with TRBJ2-1, with 7 bases fitting TRBD2. Germline lookup yields CDR1 SNHLY and CDR2 FYNNEI. V lost 6 bases to trimming and J lost 4 bases; unmatched junction nucleotides: 12. The length of the CDR3 is 16 residues.

This clonotype has a count of ten or more. The J gene is TRBJ2-3, the V gene TRBV10-3, with D possibly matching TRBD1 (5 bases). Trimming took 1 base from V and 2 from J, leaving 10 bases between them. The length of the CDR3 is 15 residues. Germline loops: CDR1 ENHRY, CDR2 SYGVKD. For the CDR3, the DNA is TGTGCCATCAGTGAGTACTCAGGGCTCACAGATACGCAGTATTTT. It yields the protein CAISEYSGLTDTQYF.

The rearrangement links TRBV10-3 to TRBJ2-1, with D possibly being TRBD1 or TRBD2 (5 bases each). V lost 10 bases and J lost 6, with 13 bases in between. The length of the CDR3 is 12 residues. CDR1 ENHRY and CDR2 SYGVKD come from the germline V gene. CDR3 residues: CATNRDRNEQFF. As DNA, the CDR3 is TGTGCCACTAACCGGGACCGCAATGAGCAGTTCTTC.

This clonotype has just a few counts. The chain is built from TRBV5-1 and TRBJ2-3; D is ambiguous. Germline lookup yields CDR1 SGHRS and CDR2 YFSETQ. CDR3 length: 15 amino acids. V was clipped by 0 bases and J by 2 bases, with 10 bases between them. This CDR3 reads CASSLGSVYTDTQYF. CDR3 coding DNA: TGCGCCAGCAGCTTGGGAAGCGTCTACACAGATACGCAGTATTTT.

The V gene is TRBV20-1, the J gene TRBJ2-1; the D gene is possibly TRBD1 (5 bases). With 6 bases removed from V and 6 bases from J, the gap between germline ends came to 18 bases. The CDR3 is made up of 14 amino acids. The V gene's germline CDR1 is DFQATT and CDR2 SNEGSKA (reference sequence). DNA of the CDR3: TGCAGTGCGCTTCCAGGGAAATGGGGCAATGAGCAGTTCTTC. This codes for CSALPGKWGNEQFF.